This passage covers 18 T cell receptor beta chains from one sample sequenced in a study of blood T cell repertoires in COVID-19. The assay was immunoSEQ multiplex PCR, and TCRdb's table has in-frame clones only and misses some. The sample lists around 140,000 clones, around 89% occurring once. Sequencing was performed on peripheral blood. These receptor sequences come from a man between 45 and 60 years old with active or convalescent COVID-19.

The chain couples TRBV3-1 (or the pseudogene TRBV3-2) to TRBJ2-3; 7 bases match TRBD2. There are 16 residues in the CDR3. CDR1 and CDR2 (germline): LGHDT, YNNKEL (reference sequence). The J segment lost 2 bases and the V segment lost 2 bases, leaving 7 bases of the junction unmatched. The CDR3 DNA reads TGTGCCAGCAGCCAATGGGGGGACTACTACACAGATACGCAGTATTTT. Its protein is CASSQWGDYYTDTQYF.

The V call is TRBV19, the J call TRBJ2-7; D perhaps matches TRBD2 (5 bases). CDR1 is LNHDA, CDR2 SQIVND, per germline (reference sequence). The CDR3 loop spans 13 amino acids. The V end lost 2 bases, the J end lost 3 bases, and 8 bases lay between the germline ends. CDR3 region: CASSITAGYEQYF. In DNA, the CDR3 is TGTGCCAGTAGTATAACCGCGGGCTACGAGCAGTACTTC.

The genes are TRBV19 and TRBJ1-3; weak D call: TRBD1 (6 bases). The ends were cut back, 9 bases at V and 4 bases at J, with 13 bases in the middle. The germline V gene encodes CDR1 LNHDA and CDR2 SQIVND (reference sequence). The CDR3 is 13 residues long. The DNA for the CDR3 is TGTGCCAGCAAACAGGGCCAGGGAAACACCATATATTTT. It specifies CASKQGQGNTIYF.

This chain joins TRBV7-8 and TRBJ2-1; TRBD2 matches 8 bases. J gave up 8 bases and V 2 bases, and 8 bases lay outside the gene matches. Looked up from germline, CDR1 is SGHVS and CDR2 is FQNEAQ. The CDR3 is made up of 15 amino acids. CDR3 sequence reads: CASSLNSGRWDEQFF. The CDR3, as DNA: TGTGCCAGCAGCTTAAACAGCGGGAGATGGGATGAGCAGTTCTTC.

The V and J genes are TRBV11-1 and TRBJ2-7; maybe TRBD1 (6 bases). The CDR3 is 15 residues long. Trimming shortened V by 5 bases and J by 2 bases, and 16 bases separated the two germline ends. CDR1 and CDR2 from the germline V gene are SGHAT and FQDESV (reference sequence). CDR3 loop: CASSIQGRVPYEQYF. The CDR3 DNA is TGTGCCAGCAGCATACAGGGCAGGGTACCCTACGAGCAGTACTTC.

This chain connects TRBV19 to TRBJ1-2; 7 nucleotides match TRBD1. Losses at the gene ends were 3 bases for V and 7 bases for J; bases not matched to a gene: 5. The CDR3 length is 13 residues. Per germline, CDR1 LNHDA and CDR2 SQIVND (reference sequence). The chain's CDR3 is CASSIEGARGYTF. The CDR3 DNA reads TGTGCCAGTAGTATCGAGGGGGCGCGTGGCTACACCTTC.

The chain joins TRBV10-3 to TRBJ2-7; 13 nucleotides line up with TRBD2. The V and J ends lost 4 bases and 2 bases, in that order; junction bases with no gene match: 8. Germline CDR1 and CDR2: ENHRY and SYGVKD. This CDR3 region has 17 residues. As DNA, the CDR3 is TGTGCCATCAGTGGGAGATGGGGGACTAGCGGGGCCTACGAGCAGTACTTC. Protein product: CAISGRWGTSGAYEQYF.

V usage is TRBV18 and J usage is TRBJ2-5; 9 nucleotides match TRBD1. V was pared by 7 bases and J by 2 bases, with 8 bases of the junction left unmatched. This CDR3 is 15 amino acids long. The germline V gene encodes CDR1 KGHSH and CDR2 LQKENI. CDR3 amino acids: CASLLTGGIQETQYF. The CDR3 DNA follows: TGTGCCAGCTTGCTGACAGGGGGAATTCAAGAGACCCAGTACTTC.

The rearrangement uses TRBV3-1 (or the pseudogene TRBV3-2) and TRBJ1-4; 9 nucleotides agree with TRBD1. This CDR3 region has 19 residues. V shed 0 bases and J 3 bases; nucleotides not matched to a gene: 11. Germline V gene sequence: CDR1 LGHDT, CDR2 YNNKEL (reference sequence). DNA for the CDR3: TGTGCCAGCAGCCAAGATCCCCCGGGACAGGGCACGGCTAATGAAAAACTGTTTTTT. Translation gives CASSQDPPGQGTANEKLFF.

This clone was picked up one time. The CDR3 sequence: CASRGDRGWQTQYF. CDR3 bases: TGTGCCAGCAGGGGGGACAGGGGATGGCAGACCCAGTACTTC. J is TRBJ2-5 and V is TRBV6-5; 10 bases align to TRBD1. This CDR3 spans 14 amino acids. V was clipped by 6 bases and J by 6 bases; unmatched bases: 7. Germline V gene sequence: CDR1 MNHEY, CDR2 SVGAGI.

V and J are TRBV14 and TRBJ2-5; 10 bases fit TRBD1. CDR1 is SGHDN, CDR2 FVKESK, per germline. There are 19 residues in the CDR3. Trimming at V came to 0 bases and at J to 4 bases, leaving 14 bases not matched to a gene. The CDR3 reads CASSQDKGMGQGRRETQYF. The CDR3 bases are TGTGCCAGCAGCCAAGATAAGGGAATGGGACAGGGGAGGCGAGAGACCCAGTACTTC.

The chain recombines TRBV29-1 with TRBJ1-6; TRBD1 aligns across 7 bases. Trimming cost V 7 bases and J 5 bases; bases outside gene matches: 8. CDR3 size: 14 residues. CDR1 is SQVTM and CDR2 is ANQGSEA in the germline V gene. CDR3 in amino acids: CSARGTADNSPLHF. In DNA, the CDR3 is TGCAGCGCGCGAGGGACAGCAGATAATTCACCCCTCCACTTT.

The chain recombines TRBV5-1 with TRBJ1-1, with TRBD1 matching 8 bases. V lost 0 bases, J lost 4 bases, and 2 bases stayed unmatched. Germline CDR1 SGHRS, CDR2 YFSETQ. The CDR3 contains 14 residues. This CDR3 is CASSLGTGTTEAFF. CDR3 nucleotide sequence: TGCGCCAGCAGCTTGGGGACAGGGACCACTGAAGCTTTCTTT.

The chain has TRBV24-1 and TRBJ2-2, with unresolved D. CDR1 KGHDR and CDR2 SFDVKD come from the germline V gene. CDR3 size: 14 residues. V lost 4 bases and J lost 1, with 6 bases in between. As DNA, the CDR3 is TGTGCCACCAGTGACCTTATGAACACCGGGGAGCTGTTTTTT. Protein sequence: CATSDLMNTGELFF.

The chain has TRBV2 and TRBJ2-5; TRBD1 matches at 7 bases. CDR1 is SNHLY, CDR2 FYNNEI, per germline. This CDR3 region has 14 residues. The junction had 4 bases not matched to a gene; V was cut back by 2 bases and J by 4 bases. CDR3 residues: CASSEYAGGETQYF. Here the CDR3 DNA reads TGTGCCAGCAGTGAATACGCAGGGGGAGAGACCCAGTACTTC. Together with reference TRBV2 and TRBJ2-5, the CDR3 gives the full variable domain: EPEVTQTPSHQVTQMGQEVILRCVPISNHLYFYWYRQILGQKVEFLVSFYNNEISEKSEIFDDQFSVERPDGSNFTLKIRSTKLEDSAMYFCASSEYAGGETQYFGPGTRLLVL.

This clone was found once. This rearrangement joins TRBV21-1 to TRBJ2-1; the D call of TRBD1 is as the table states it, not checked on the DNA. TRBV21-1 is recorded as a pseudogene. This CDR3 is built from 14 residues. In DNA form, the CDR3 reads TGTGCCAGCAGCTGTCGGACACGGCGGCATGAGCAGTTCTTC. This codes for CASSCRTRRHEQFF.

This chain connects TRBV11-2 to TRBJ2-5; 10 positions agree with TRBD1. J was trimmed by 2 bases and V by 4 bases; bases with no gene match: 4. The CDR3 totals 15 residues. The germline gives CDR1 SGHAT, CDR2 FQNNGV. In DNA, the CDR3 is TGTGCCAGCAGCTCGGACAGGGGGGAGCAAGAGACCCAGTACTTC. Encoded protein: CASSSDRGEQETQYF.

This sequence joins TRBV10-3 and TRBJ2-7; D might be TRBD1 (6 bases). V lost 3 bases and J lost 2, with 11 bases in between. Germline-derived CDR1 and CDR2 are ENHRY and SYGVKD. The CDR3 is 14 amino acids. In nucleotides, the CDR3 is TGTGCCATCAGTGACCCAAAGGGGGCCTACGAGCAGTACTTC. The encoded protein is CAISDPKGAYEQYF.